This TCR beta chain was documented in a study of T-cell memory formation after mild COVID-19. V was clipped by 5 bases and J by 7 bases, with 23 bases between them. CDR1 is MGHDK, CDR2 SYGVNS, per germline. CDR3 length equals 16 residues. In TCRdb, the 5' RACE reads were re-called with MiXCR into one record per CDR3 protein. Of 380,000 or so distinct CDR3 sequences detected, roughly 14% appear once; the ten largest clones hold less than 25%. A word on this clonotype: Its antigen is currently unknown.

Points from the study as a whole: The main location of contracting CD4+ clones was CM and EM, and that of contracting CD8+ clones was EMRA.

Sequencing was carried out using PBMCs or a T cell subset sorted from them (not recorded which). The chain recombines TRBV25-1 with TRBJ1-2; D might be TRBD1 (6 bases). The sequence came from a young man who had mild COVID-19 (a few samples of this study predate the infection). Cell type and time point are not known. The CDR3 bases are TGTGCCAGCAGTACCCGGACTGGGGGGGGCGACGGTGGCTACACCTTC. Translated: CASSTRTGGGDGGYTF.